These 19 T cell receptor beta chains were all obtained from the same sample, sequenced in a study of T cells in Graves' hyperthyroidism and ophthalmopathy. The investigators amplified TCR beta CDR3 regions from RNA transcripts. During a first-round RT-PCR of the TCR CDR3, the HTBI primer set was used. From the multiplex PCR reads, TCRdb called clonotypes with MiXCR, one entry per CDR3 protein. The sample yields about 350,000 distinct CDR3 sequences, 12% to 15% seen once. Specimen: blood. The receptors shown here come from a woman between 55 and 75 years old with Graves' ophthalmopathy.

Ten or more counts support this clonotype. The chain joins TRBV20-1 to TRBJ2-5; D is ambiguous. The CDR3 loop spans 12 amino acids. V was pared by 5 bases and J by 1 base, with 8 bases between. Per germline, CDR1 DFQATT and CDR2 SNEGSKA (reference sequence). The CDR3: CSAYRFQETQYF. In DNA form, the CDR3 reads TGCAGTGCTTACCGCTTCCAAGAGACCCAGTACTTC.

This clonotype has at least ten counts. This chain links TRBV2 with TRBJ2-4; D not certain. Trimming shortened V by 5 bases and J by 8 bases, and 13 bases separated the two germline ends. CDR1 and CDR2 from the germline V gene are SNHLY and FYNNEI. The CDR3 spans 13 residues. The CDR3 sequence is CASSPATYDIQYF. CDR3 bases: TGTGCCAGCAGTCCAGCTACGTACGACATTCAGTACTTC. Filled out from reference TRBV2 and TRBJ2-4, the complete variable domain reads EPEVTQTPSHQVTQMGQEVILRCVPISNHLYFYWYRQILGQKVEFLVSFYNNEISEKSEIFDDQFSVERPDGSNFTLKIRSTKLEDSAMYFCASSPATYDIQYFGAGTRLSVL.

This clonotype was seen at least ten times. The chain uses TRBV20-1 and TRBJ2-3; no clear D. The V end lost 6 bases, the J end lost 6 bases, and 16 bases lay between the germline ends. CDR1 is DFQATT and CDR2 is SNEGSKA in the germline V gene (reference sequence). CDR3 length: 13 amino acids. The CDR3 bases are TGCAGTGCCCACCTAGGTTGGGCGGATACGCAGTATTTT. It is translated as CSAHLGWADTQYF.

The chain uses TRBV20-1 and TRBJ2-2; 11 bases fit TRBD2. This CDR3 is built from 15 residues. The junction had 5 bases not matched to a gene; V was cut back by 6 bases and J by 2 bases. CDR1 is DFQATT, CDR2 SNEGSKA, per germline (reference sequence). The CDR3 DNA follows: TGCAGTGCCCCTAGCGGGAGGACCAACACCGGGGAGCTGTTTTTT. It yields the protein CSAPSGRTNTGELFF.

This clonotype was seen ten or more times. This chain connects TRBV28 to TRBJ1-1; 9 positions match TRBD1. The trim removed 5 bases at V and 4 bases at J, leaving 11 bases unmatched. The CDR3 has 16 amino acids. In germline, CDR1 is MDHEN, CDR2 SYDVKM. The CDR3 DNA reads TGTGCCAGCAGTCTCCCCCGACAGGGGGGGGGCACTGAAGCTTTCTTT. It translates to CASSLPRQGGGTEAFF.

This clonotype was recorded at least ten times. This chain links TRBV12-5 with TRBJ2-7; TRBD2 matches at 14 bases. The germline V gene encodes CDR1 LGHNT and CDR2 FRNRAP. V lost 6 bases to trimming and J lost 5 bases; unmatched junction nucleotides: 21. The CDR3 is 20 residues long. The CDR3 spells CASGFSRGLAGAGGVHEQYF. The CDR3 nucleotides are TGTGCTAGTGGATTCTCCCGGGGACTAGCGGGGGCAGGAGGGGTTCACGAGCAGTACTTC.

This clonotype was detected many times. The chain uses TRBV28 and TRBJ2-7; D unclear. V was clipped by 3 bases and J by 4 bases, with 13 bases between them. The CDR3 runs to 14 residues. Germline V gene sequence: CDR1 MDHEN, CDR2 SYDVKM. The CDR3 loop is CASSFLSRPYEQYF. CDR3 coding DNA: TGTGCCAGCAGTTTTCTAAGCCGACCGTACGAGCAGTACTTC.

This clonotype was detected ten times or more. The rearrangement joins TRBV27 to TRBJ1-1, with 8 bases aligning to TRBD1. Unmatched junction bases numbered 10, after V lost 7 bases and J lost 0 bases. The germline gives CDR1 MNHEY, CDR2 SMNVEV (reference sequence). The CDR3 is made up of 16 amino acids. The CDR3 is CASKKKGDRMNTEAFF. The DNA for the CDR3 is TGTGCCAGCAAGAAAAAAGGGGACAGGATGAACACTGAAGCTTTCTTT.

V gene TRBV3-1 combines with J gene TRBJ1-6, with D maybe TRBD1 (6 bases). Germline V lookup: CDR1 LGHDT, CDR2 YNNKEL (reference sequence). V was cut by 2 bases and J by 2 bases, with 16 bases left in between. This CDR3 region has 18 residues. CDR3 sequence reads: CASSQKGGRGTYNSPLHF. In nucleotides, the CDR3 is TGTGCCAGCAGCCAAAAGGGGGGCAGGGGTACCTATAATTCACCCCTCCACTTT. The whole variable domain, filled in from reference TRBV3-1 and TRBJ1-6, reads DTAVSQTPKYLVTQMGNDKSIKCEQNLGHDTMYWYKQDSKKFLKIMFSYNNKELIINETVPNRFSPKSPDKAHLNLHINSLELGDSAVYFCASSQKGGRGTYNSPLHFGNGTRLTVT.

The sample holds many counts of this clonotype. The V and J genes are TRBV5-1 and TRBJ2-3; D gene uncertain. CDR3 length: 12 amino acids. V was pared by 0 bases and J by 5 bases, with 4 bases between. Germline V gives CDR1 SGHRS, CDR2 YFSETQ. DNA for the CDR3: TGCGCCAGCAGCTTGGATGGAGATACGCAGTATTTT. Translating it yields CASSLDGDTQYF.

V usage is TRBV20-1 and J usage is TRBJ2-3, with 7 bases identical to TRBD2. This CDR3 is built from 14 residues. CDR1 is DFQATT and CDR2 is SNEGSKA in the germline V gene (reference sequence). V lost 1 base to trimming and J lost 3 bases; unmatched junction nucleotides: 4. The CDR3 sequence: CSARGGEGTDTQYF. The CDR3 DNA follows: TGCAGTGCTAGAGGAGGGGAGGGGACAGATACGCAGTATTTT.

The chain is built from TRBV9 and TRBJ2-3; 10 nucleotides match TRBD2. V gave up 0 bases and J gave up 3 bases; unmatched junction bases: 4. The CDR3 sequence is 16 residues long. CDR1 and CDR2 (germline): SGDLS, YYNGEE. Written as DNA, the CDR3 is TGTGCCAGCAGCGTAGCGACTAGCGGGCTAACAGATACGCAGTATTTT. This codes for CASSVATSGLTDTQYF.

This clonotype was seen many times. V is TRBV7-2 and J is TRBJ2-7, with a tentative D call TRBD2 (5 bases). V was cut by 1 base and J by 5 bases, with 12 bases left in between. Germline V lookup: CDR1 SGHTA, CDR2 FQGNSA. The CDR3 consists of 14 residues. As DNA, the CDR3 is TGTGCCAGCAGCTTAGGAGGGTACATCCACGAGCAGTACTTC. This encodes CASSLGGYIHEQYF. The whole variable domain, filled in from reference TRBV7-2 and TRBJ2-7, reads GAGVSQSPSNKVTEKGKDVELRCDPISGHTALYWYRQSLGQGLEFLIYFQGNSAPDKSGLPSDRFSAERTGGSVSTLTIQRTQQEDSAVYLCASSLGGYIHEQYFGPGTRLTVT.

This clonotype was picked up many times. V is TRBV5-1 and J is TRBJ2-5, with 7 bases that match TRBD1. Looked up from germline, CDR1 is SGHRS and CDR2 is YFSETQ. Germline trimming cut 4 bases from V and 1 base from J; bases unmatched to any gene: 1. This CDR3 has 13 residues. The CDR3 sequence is CASSRQGQETQYF. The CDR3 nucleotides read TGCGCCAGCAGCCGACAGGGCCAAGAGACCCAGTACTTC.

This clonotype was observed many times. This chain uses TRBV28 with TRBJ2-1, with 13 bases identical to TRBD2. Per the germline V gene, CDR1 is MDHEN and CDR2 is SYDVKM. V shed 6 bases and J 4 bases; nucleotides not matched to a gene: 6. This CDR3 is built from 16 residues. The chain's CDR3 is CASSKRLAGGYNEQFF. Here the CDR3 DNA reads TGTGCCAGCAGCAAAAGACTAGCGGGGGGATACAATGAGCAGTTCTTC.

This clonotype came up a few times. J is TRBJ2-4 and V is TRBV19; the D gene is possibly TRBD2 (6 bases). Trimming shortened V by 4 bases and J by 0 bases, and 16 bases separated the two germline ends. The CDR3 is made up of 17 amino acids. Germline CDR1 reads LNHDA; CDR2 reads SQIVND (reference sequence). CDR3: CASSTPLRGIAKNIQYF. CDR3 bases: TGTGCCAGTAGTACACCCCTCCGGGGGATAGCCAAAAACATTCAGTACTTC.

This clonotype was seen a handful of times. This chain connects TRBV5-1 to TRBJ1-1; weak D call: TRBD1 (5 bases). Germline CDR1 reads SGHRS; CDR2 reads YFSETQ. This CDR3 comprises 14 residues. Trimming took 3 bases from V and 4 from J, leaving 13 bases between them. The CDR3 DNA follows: TGCGCCAGCAGCTGGCACAGGTTGGGCACTGAAGCTTTCTTT. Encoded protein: CASSWHRLGTEAFF.

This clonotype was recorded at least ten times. This CDR3 reads CASSSIQTQYF. The CDR3 DNA reads TGTGCCAGCAGCTCTATCCAAACGCAGTATTTT. The chain employs TRBV12-3 or TRBV12-4 and TRBJ2-3; the D is unclear. This CDR3 has 11 amino acids. V gave up 6 bases and J gave up 9 bases, with 10 bases separating them.

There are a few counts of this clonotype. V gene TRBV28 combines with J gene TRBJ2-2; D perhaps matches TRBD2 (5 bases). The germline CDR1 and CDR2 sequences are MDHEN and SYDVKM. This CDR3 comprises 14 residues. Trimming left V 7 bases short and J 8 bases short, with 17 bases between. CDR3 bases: TGTGCCAGCACCCGCGGCGGGTATGGAGGGGAGCTGTTTTTT. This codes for CASTRGGYGGELFF.